The present entry profiles one TCR beta chain with its context. Its antigen is as yet unknown. The CDR3 runs to 13 residues. This sample is drawn from a study of T cell responses to AZD1222 COVID-19 vaccine. Regarding the study as a whole: Clonal diversity was possibly underestimated, and the donors were mostly white British, with more females. Without day 14 samples, only post-peak T cell repertoires were studied.

Only in-frame clones appear in the TCRdb table, and some are missing; sequencing was by immunoSEQ multiplex PCR. The sample gives approximately 150,000 clones, approximately 90% of which show up once; approximately 2% is in the top ten. This sequence was found in an adult in good health. The chain recombines TRBV21-1 with TRBJ1-5. TRBV21-1 is designated a pseudogene. Sequenced material: peripheral blood, taken on day 0 of AZD1222 vaccination. The CDR3 sequence is CDLGFPETQPQHF. The CDR3 bases are TGTGACTTGGGATTCCCTGAGACACAGCCCCAGCATTTT.